This T cell receptor (beta chain) is drawn from a study of T-cell memory formation after mild COVID-19. This CDR3 contains 13 residues. Per the germline V gene, CDR1 is SGDLS and CDR2 is YYNGEE. V lost 2 bases, J lost 2 bases, and 7 bases lay in between. UMIs and sample barcodes were carried by the TCR alpha and TCR beta cDNA libraries that 5'RACE produced using constant-segment primers. MiXCR was run by TCRdb on the 5' RACE reads, yielding one entry per CDR3 protein. The sample gives hundreds of thousands of distinct CDR3 sequences, around 28% of which show up once; 13% is in the top ten. Sequenced sample: PBMCs or a T cell subset sorted from them (not recorded which). The TCR sequence derives from an adult woman who had mild COVID-19 (a few samples of this study predate the infection). Cell type and time point are not known. The chain links TRBV9 to TRBJ1-1; D gene unclear. As DNA, the CDR3 is TGTGCCAGCAGCGTGGGGATCAACACTGAAGCTTTCTTT. It codes for CASSVGINTEAFF.